This entry is about one T cell receptor beta chain. These data come from a study of blood T cell repertoires in COVID-19. In the study overall: PBMCs, B-cell-depleted T cells, or T cells were the source of the cDNA or gDNA that made up the material.

V lost 2 bases to trimming and J lost 8 bases, with 15 bases between them. The CDR3 has 14 amino acids. Germline CDR1 is LGHNT and CDR2 is FRNRAP. This table comes from immunoSEQ multiplex PCR, and its TCRdb copy is limited to in-frame clones, with some not included. The sample records about 300,000 clones, roughly nine tenths being singletons. Self-reported history from a screening survey and questionnaire set each donor's cohort. Cohort 3 donors were reported recovered after two negative PCRs, clearance, or symptom resolution. The genes are TRBV12-5 and TRBJ1-2; no definite D call. Sequenced: PBMCs or T cells enriched from blood (not recorded which). This TCR came from a woman under 30 who had recovered from COVID-19. In DNA, the CDR3 is TGTGCTAGTGGTTTGTTCTCCGGGTTTCAAGGCTACACCTTC. This sequence encodes CASGLFSGFQGYTF.